Listed here are 9 T cell receptor beta chains from one sample, sequenced in a study of T cell changes during pregnancy in multiple sclerosis. Clones were sequenced by immunoSEQ multiplex PCR, and TCRdb holds only the in-frame ones, with some missing. The sample consists of around 69,000 clones, roughly 88% of them appearing once. This material consisted of peripheral blood, taken in the second trimester of pregnancy. These receptors came from a female donor in good health, enrolled as a control in a pregnancy study.

This clone appeared a few times. The chain couples TRBV9 to TRBJ2-1; 10 bases are shared with TRBD2. The CDR3 sequence is 16 residues long. V was pared by 4 bases and J by 6 bases, with 10 bases of the junction left unmatched. Per the germline V gene, CDR1 is SGDLS and CDR2 is YYNGEE. The DNA for the CDR3 is TGTGCCAGCAGCTATTATCCTAGCGGGAGTTTCAATGAGCAGTTCTTC. Translating it yields CASSYYPSGSFNEQFF.

For this clone: Other nucleotide sequences in the sample specify the same CDR3. This chain uses TRBV6-4 with TRBJ1-1; no clear D. The CDR3 covers 13 residues. V was shortened by 6 bases and J by 5 bases, with 13 bases between the two germline ends. Germline loops: CDR1 MRHNA, CDR2 SNTAGT. CDR3 sequence reads: CASRAGFDTEAFF. The CDR3 bases are TGTGCCAGCAGGGCAGGATTTGATACTGAAGCTTTCTTT.

The rearrangement uses TRBV7-2 and TRBJ2-7; 7 nucleotides match TRBD1. CDR1 is SGHTA, CDR2 FQGNSA, per germline. Trimming took 5 bases from V and 3 from J; bases not matched to a gene: 7. The CDR3 covers 14 residues. Written as DNA, the CDR3 is TGTGCCAGCAGCATAGGACAGGCCCTCTACGAGCAGTACTTC. Its protein is CASSIGQALYEQYF.

CDR3 in amino acids: CASRGTGAFTDTQYF. CDR3 sequence (DNA): TGTGCCAGCAGGGGGACAGGGGCCTTCACAGATACGCAGTATTTT. The V call is TRBV6-1, the J call TRBJ2-3; TRBD1 matches at 10 bases. The CDR3 is 15 amino acids. V shed 6 bases, J shed 2 bases, and the junction held 5 bases outside the gene matches. From germline, CDR1 is MNHNS and CDR2 SASEGT.

The V and J genes are TRBV4-1 and TRBJ2-3; no reliable D call. The ends were cut back, 1 base at V and 4 bases at J, with 9 bases in the middle. This CDR3 contains 14 residues. Germline CDR1 and CDR2: MGHRA and YSYEKL. CDR3 nucleotides: TGCGCCAGCAGCCAAGTGTTCCGTGCAGATACGCAGTATTTT. As protein: CASSQVFRADTQYF.

The chain is built from TRBV11-3 and TRBJ1-1, with 8 bases matching TRBD1. V gave up 1 base and J gave up 3 bases; unmatched junction bases: 4. Germline V gene lookup returns CDR1 SGHNT and CDR2 YENEEA. The CDR3 loop spans 15 amino acids. CDR3 sequence reads: CASSLGQGRDTEAFF. The CDR3 region has the DNA TGTGCCAGCAGCTTAGGACAGGGGAGAGACACTGAAGCTTTCTTT.

The chain employs TRBV10-3 and TRBJ2-7, with 7 bases fitting TRBD2. V was pared by 4 bases and J by 5 bases, with 14 bases of the junction left unmatched. Germline values: CDR1 ENHRY, CDR2 SYGVKD. The CDR3 has 16 amino acids. The CDR3 loop is CAISARDGLADHEQYF. The CDR3 coding sequence is TGTGCCATCAGTGCCAGGGACGGGCTAGCGGACCACGAGCAGTACTTC.

The chain couples TRBV27 to TRBJ1-5, with D maybe TRBD1 (5 bases). V gave up 6 bases and J gave up 6 bases, with 9 bases separating them. The germline CDR1 and CDR2 sequences are MNHEY and SMNVEV (reference sequence). The CDR3 length is 12 residues. Written as DNA, the CDR3 is TGTGCCAGCAGCTCTCAGGGTCAGCCCCAGCATTTT. Translation gives CASSSQGQPQHF.

The chain employs TRBV5-6 and TRBJ2-7; TRBD1 matches at 8 bases. CDR3 length: 14 amino acids. Germline lookup yields CDR1 SGHDT and CDR2 YYEEEE. V was pared by 3 bases and J by 3 bases, with 5 bases of the junction left unmatched. The CDR3 DNA reads TGTGCCAGCAGCTCCCGGGACAGGCTCTACGAGCAGTACTTC. It is translated as CASSSRDRLYEQYF.